This TCR beta chain was found in a study of T cell responses to AZD1222 COVID-19 vaccine. Libraries were prepared by immunoSEQ multiplex PCR; TCRdb keeps only in-frame clonotypes and omits some of them. The sample yields roughly 70,000 clones, roughly 87% seen once. This clonotype originated in an adult who received the AZD1222 COVID-19 vaccine. The specimen was peripheral blood, collected 28 days after the second AZD1222 dose.

The CDR3 DNA follows: TGTGCCAGCAGCCTCGGTCAGGGTGGGTCACCCCTCCACTTT. Translating gives CASSLGQGGSPLHF. The chain employs TRBV5-5 and TRBJ1-6, with a tentative D call TRBD1 (5 bases). Germline loops: CDR1 SGHKS, CDR2 YYEKEE (reference sequence). The CDR3 has 14 residues. The V and J ends lost 4 bases and 10 bases respectively, with 15 bases between them.